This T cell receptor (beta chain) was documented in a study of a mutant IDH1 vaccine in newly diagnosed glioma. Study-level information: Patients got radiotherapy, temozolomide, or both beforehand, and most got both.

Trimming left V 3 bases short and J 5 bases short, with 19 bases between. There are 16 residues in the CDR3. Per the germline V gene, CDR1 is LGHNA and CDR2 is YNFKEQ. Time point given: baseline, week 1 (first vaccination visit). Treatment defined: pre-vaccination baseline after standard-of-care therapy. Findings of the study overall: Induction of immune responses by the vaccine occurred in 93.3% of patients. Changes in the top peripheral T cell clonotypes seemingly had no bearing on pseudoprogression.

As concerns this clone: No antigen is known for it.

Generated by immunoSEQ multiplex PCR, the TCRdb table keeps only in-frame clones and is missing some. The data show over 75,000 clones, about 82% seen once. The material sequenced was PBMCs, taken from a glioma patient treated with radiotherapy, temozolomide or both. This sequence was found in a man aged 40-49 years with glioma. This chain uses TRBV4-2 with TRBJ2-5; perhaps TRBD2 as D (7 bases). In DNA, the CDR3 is TGTGCCAGCAGCCACCAAAGGGGGGGAGAGAAGGAGACCCAGTACTTC. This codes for CASSHQRGGEKETQYF.